This T cell receptor (beta chain) was captured by sequencing in a study of shared clonotypes between healthy human individuals. For the study at large: Three plates were used per donor for CD4 naive, three for CD4 memory, two for CD8 naive and one for CD8 memory. The study, taken as a whole, reports: Blood was the sole source, and tissue repertoires probably differ. Despite large depth, rarefaction showed incomplete sorted-subset sequencing.

As for this clone: Its cognate antigen is unknown.

Germline CDR1 is SEHNR and CDR2 is FQNEAQ (reference sequence). With 2 bases clipped from V and 4 bases from J, the junction kept 4 bases outside the gene matches. The CDR3 sequence is 15 residues long. Sequenced by immunoSEQ multiplex PCR; TCRdb stores in-frame clones only, minus some. Found here are around 1.1 million clones, approximately 77% of them singletons; the top ten hold 0.85% to 1%. The origin of this receptor is a man aged 18 to 30 in good health. Some clones in this sample may be carry-over from other donors' samples. The genes are TRBV7-9 and TRBJ1-4; 7 positions match TRBD1. The sequencing sample was made of memory CD4+ T cells from PBMCs. The subset is: CD45RA-negative fraction. CDR3 nucleotides: TGTGCCAGCAGCTTAAGGACAGGAAATAATGAAAAACTGTTTTTT. Translation: CASSLRTGNNEKLFF.